This T cell receptor beta chain was identified during a study of cytomegalovirus exposure and HLA in healthy donors. As concerns this clone: No antigen is known for it.

The donors were part of the roughly 120-subject validation cohort, which stood apart from the 666-subject first cohort. Study-wide points: Subsequent analysis showed first-cohort TCR clusters tending to co-occur in some 120 validation repertoires. The study put 150 to 200 TCR beta chains on its list as cytomegalovirus-associated. The classifier, whose performance was assessed in both the original and validation cohorts, reportedly diagnosed cytomegalovirus status with high specificity and sensitivity.

The J segment lost 5 bases and the V segment lost 4 bases, leaving 8 bases of the junction unmatched. The CDR3 spans 16 residues. The V gene's germline CDR1 is PRHDT and CDR2 FYEKMQ (reference sequence). The protocol was immunoSEQ multiplex PCR, while the TCRdb copy is restricted to in-frame clones and leaves out a portion. The sample yields 100,000 to 150,000 clones, about 96% seen once. V usage is TRBV13 and J usage is TRBJ2-5, with 12 bases aligning to TRBD2. This sequence was found in a young man in good health and CMV-seronegative. The sample comprised PBMCs. CDR3 amino acids: CASSSRLAGAGETQYF. CDR3 sequence (DNA): TGTGCCAGCAGCTCCCGACTAGCGGGAGCTGGGGAGACCCAGTACTTC.